What follows is one TCR beta chain and its context. Antigen unknown. This record comes from a study of cytomegalovirus exposure and HLA in healthy donors. Findings and caveats of the study: Later analysis identified a missense DCLRE1C variant that was linked to TCR beta V- and J-gene trimming. Confirmation was obtained in vitro that a few CMV-associated chains are specific for CMV antigens. Presence/absence analyses took donor sequencing depth as roughly uniform. Per published accounts, TCR beta sequences correctly predicted the HLA-A and HLA-B alleles of most subjects.

The CDR3 consists of 14 residues. Trimming cost V 3 bases and J 4 bases, with 12 bases left between them. Germline V gene data show CDR1 as GTSNPN and CDR2 as SVGIG (reference sequence). 13 Jbeta primers and 60 Vbeta primers were used for the PCR. Libraries were prepared by immunoSEQ multiplex PCR; TCRdb keeps only in-frame clonotypes and omits some of them. The sample lists around 130,000 clones, around 72% occurring once. V is TRBV30 and J is TRBJ2-2; perhaps TRBD1 as D (5 bases). Source material: PBMCs. The TCR originated in a woman in her 40s in good health and CMV-seronegative. Here the CDR3 reads CAWRSGQGTGELFF. CDR3 coding DNA: TGTGCCTGGAGGTCGGGTCAGGGCACCGGGGAGCTGTTTTTT. Full variable domain (rest looked up from reference TRBV30 and TRBJ2-2): SQTIHQWPATLVQPVGSPLSLECTVEGTSNPNLYWYRQAAGRGLQLLFYSVGIGQISSEVPQNLSASRPQDRQFILSSKKLLLSDSGFYLCAWRSGQGTGELFFGEGSRLTVL.